Each of the 13 T cell receptor beta chains below was sequenced from the same sample in a study of T cell responses to AZD1222 COVID-19 vaccine. This table comes from immunoSEQ multiplex PCR, and its TCRdb copy is limited to in-frame clones, with some not included. The data hold over 110,000 clones, with about 92% observed a single time. This material consisted of peripheral blood, taken on day 0 of AZD1222 vaccination. The receptors here all came from an adult in good health.

Only a few counts were recorded for this clone. V usage is TRBV29-1 and J usage is TRBJ2-3; D is possibly TRBD2 (5 bases). Deletions cut 0 bases from V and 1 base from J, with 8 bases between. The germline gives CDR1 SQVTM, CDR2 ANQGSEA. The CDR3 totals 14 residues. The CDR3 here is CSVEDSRGTDTQYF. The CDR3 bases are TGCAGCGTTGAAGATTCGCGGGGCACAGATACGCAGTATTTT.

The V gene is TRBV6-2 or TRBV6-3, the J gene TRBJ2-3; 10 nucleotides agree with TRBD2. The length of the CDR3 is 15 residues. Germline CDR1 reads MNHEY; CDR2 reads SVGEGT. Germline trimming cut 4 bases from V and 3 bases from J; bases unmatched to any gene: 4. CDR3 DNA sequence: TGTGCCAGCAGTTTCACTAGCGGGGTGACAGATACGCAGTATTTT. As protein: CASSFTSGVTDTQYF.

The chain has TRBV19 and TRBJ1-1; D is unresolved. V lost 7 bases and J lost 1, with 16 bases in between. The CDR3 is 15 residues long. CDR1 and CDR2 (germline): LNHDA, SQIVND (reference sequence). CDR3 protein: CASTLGGRPNTEAFF. As DNA, the CDR3 is TGTGCCAGTACCCTAGGAGGCAGACCGAACACTGAAGCTTTCTTT.

This rearrangement joins TRBV6-2 or TRBV6-3 to TRBJ1-2, with 8 bases lining up with TRBD1. The CDR3 totals 16 residues. Trimming removed 0 bases from V and 8 bases from J; junction bases left unmatched: 11. Per the germline V gene, CDR1 is MNHEY and CDR2 is SVGEGT. This chain's CDR3 is CASSYSTPSGGGGYTF. The CDR3 region has the DNA TGTGCCAGCAGTTACTCGACCCCCTCAGGGGGCGGCGGCTACACCTTC.

On this clone: At one end the junction does not follow the germline gene, possibly because of a read error. The V call is TRBV7-2, the J call TRBJ2-1; no clear D gene. The length of the CDR3 is 11 residues. Germline CDR1 SGHTA, CDR2 FQGNSA. The CDR3 coding sequence is TGTGCCAGCAGCTCCGACAATGAGCAGTTCTTC. This gives the protein CASSSDNEQFF.

This chain links TRBV5-1 with TRBJ1-3; D gene unclear. CDR1 SGHRS and CDR2 YFSETQ come from the germline V gene. V was trimmed by 3 bases and J by 4 bases, leaving 8 bases between them. This CDR3 region has 13 residues. CDR3 amino acids: CASSYSQGNTIYF. CDR3 nucleotide sequence: TGCGCCAGCAGCTACTCACAGGGAAACACCATATATTTT.

The chain employs TRBV4-3 and TRBJ2-7; D is perhaps TRBD1 or TRBD2 (5 bases each). Germline CDR1 and CDR2: LGHNA and YSLEER. Trimming took off 3 bases at V and 2 bases at J, with 14 bases between the two ends. This CDR3 is 15 amino acids long. CDR3 amino acids: CASSQTTGRTYEQYF. The CDR3 DNA follows: TGCGCCAGCAGCCAGACTACAGGACGGACCTACGAGCAGTACTTC.

This clone appeared a single time. The chain recombines TRBV6-5 with TRBJ1-2; D is unresolved. The CDR3 contains 15 residues. Trimming stripped 0 bases from V and 0 bases from J, with 8 bases between. Germline V gene data show CDR1 as MNHEY and CDR2 as SVGAGI. The CDR3, as DNA: TGTGCCAGCAGTTACTCACCGGAAGCTAACTATGGCTACACCTTC. Amino acid sequence: CASSYSPEANYGYTF.

The CDR3 sequence: CASSEGDRGYNEQFF. The CDR3 nucleotides read TGTGCCAGCAGCGAAGGGGACAGGGGATACAATGAGCAGTTCTTC. The V and J genes are TRBV9 and TRBJ2-1, with TRBD1 identical over 10 bases. Unmatched junction bases numbered 4, after V lost 3 bases and J lost 4 bases. The length of the CDR3 is 15 residues. The germline CDR1 and CDR2 sequences are SGDLS and YYNGEE. The variable domain in full, with the rest retrieved from reference TRBV9 and TRBJ2-1, is DSGVTQTPKHLITATGQRVTLRCSPRSGDLSVYWYQQSLDQGLQFLIQYYNGEERAKGNILERFSAQQFPDLHSELNLSSLELGDSALYFCASSEGDRGYNEQFFGPGTRLTVL.

This clone was observed a single time. The chain has TRBV9 and TRBJ1-2, with D possibly TRBD1 on 5 matching bases. CDR1 and CDR2 (germline): SGDLS, YYNGEE. The CDR3 consists of 15 residues. With 0 bases removed from V and 0 bases from J, the gap between germline ends came to 9 bases. Here the CDR3 DNA reads TGTGCCAGCAGCGTAGCTGGGACTCCTAACTATGGCTACACCTTC. Its translation: CASSVAGTPNYGYTF.

The rearrangement joins TRBV7-9 to TRBJ1-4; 7 nucleotides agree with TRBD1. This CDR3 spans 13 amino acids. Per germline, CDR1 SEHNR and CDR2 FQNEAQ (reference sequence). Unmatched junction bases numbered 4, after V lost 7 bases and J lost 5 bases. The CDR3: CASTLTGNEKLFF. The CDR3 DNA reads TGTGCCAGCACCCTGACAGGGAATGAAAAACTGTTTTTT.

The chain recombines TRBV30 with TRBJ1-4; TRBD1 is a possible D gene (5 bases). The CDR3 loop spans 14 amino acids. Trimming pared 3 bases from V and 5 bases from J, leaving 13 bases between. From germline, CDR1 is GTSNPN and CDR2 SVGIG (reference sequence). CDR3 sequence: CAWRVGGENEKLFF. Written as DNA, the CDR3 is TGTGCCTGGAGGGTTGGGGGGGAAAATGAAAAACTGTTTTTT.

The V gene is TRBV10-1, the J gene TRBJ1-6, with D uncertain. Germline V gives CDR1 WNHNN, CDR2 SYGVQD (reference sequence). Trimming pared 7 bases from V and 9 bases from J, leaving 19 bases between. The CDR3 has 15 amino acids. The CDR3 sequence is CASNKGIRDPSPLHF. In DNA form, the CDR3 reads TGCGCCAGCAATAAAGGTATTAGAGACCCTTCACCCCTCCACTTT.